This T cell receptor (beta chain) comes out of a study of cytomegalovirus exposure and HLA in healthy donors listed by TCRdb under 2017. About the full investigation: According to an earlier analysis of a few hundred of the donors, about 180 million T cells yielded roughly 110 million unique TCR beta sequences and about 300 Gb of sequence data. A handful of DR-DQ haplotypes were treated as single units for association and clustering because of strong linkage in the cohort. Using immunosequencing, the study profiled T cell repertoires from roughly 650 subjects and related those repertoires to cytomegalovirus serostatus. Alongside the repertoire data, information on donor age, sex, ethnicity and CMV serostatus was compiled. Among the roughly 380 genotyped donors, approximately 81% belonged to the genetic ancestry cluster associated with self-reported Caucasian donors. An early release covering over 500 HLA-typed donors comprised around 300 gigabases of sequencing data and approximately 85 million unique TCR sequences. Every repertoire in the discovery cohort had been generated on one and the same sequencing platform. To study patterns of TCR occurrence, a later analysis re-analyzed previously published TCR beta repertoires from around 660 donors and added high-resolution HLA genotyping. The aim of the study was to test whether cataloging public T cell receptors could identify signatures of past pathogen exposure. In an earlier analysis of roughly 580 of the donors, high-throughput TCR beta sequencing was used to judge whether each TCR beta V gene segment behaved as functional or pseudogenic. Genome-wide SNP genotypes for about 55% of the roughly 670 donors were used in a later genetic analysis, which treated that subset as a discovery cohort. HLA typing included class I and class II loci at four-digit resolution. Rather than using new phenotypic data, the later analysis identified candidate immune exposures from TCR beta sequences and from how often those sequences occurred across donors. The number of donors typed differed by locus, with roughly 620-630 for A, B, C, DRB1 and DQB1, 522 for DQA1, 600 to 610 for DPA1, and roughly 450 for DPB1. The study combined high-throughput TCR immunosequencing, statistical association of individual TCRs with disease status, and machine learning to predict cytomegalovirus infection status. Across 300 to 400 genotyped donors of the cohort, an average of about 240,000 unique TCR beta nucleotide sequences per donor were sequenced, and approximately 19% of those sequences were non-productive. A separate validation cohort of about 110 different subjects was used in addition to the roughly 620-subject first cohort. Study-level results and caveats: According to a later analysis, most CMV-associated TCR beta chains appeared to be HLA-restricted, and the HLA associations seemed to be driven largely by CMV exposure. Correlated functional status among segregating V segments might reflect linkage disequilibrium, but an unknown experimental factor could not be ruled out. The cohort was sequenced for TCR beta chains only, and without alpha or paired-chain data the features that could be detected were limited. In the study, some 180 TCR beta chains were listed as associated with cytomegalovirus. Three of the identified cytomegalovirus-associated TCR beta chains were confirmed in vitro to be specific for cytomegalovirus antigens. In a later analysis, HLA-associated TCR beta chains showed more clonal expansion and lower generation probabilities than non-associated chains that were equally common. Roughly uniform sequencing depth across donors was assumed in presence/absence analyses, although this assumption may not hold. It was suggested by the authors that the approach could potentially be generalized to other disease states and immunological phenotypes. A further reported finding was that TCR beta sequences accurately predicted the HLA-A and HLA-B alleles for most subjects in the first cohort. According to a later analysis, parvovirus B19, influenza, CMV and Epstein-Barr virus appeared linked to several top co-occurrence clusters. The classifier was reported to diagnose cytomegalovirus status with high specificity and sensitivity in both the original cohort and the validation cohort. Most TCR sequences were seen in very few donors, while some public TCRs were found in many individuals. A later genetic analysis associated a missense DCLRE1C variant with V-gene and J-gene trimming of TCR beta chains, and an independent cohort replicated the association. A later analysis found that TCR association rates varied across HLA loci, with DRB1 alleles showing the most associated TCRs and HLA-C alleles the fewest. A cluster of highly shared sequence variants was judged likely to be a technical artifact of the sequencing pipeline. Because some donors lacked HLA typing at each locus, the association tests relied only on the typed subset. In a later genetic analysis, fewer N-insertions in productive TCRs were reported among donors in an Asian-associated ancestry cluster than the approximately 630-donor mean. Strong co-occurrence of HLA alleles, especially DR and DQ, made assigning TCR associations to individual alleles difficult. Some IMGT-functional V segments, including TRBV6-2 and TRBV6-3, could not be distinguished by the 87-base-pair reads and were therefore excluded. In an earlier analysis of approximately 590 of the donors, most TCR beta V segments appeared in productive rearrangements about 87% or about 30% of the time, broadly matching IMGT annotations. For the cohort, immune exposure information was limited to CMV serostatus. At a false discovery rate of 0.05, a later analysis linked about 16,000 TCR beta sequences to specific HLA alleles. Because counts were too low, about 15 rarely observed V segments, including chromosome 9 orphons, were left out of the earlier analysis of several hundred of the donors.

Libraries were prepared through the immunoSEQ multiplex PCR assay. A mixture of 60 forward primers for TCR Vbeta segments and 13 reverse primers for TCR Jbeta segments was used in the multiplex PCR. A multiplex PCR assay on genomic DNA amplified the CDR3 region of rearranged TCR beta genes. The Illumina HiSeq System was used to sequence the amplified TCR beta libraries as 87-base-pair reads. The authors processed their data as follows. A later analysis tallied tens of millions of unique TCR beta chains across the 640 or so repertoires, and about 12 million of those chains were shared by two or more donors. Raw reads were error-corrected and collapsed into unique sequences by a nearest-neighbor algorithm in which closely related sequences were merged to remove PCR and sequencing errors. V, D and J gene segments were assigned by aligning CDR3 sequences to IMGT reference sequences. Each retained sequence needed at least a six-nucleotide match to both a V gene segment and a J gene segment. Rearrangements were classified as productive when the CDR3 lacked stop codons and remained in frame with V and J, and all other rearrangements were classified as non-productive. Following IMGT convention, CDR3 was defined as the stretch from the second conserved V-encoded cysteine to the conserved J-encoded phenylalanine. In an earlier analysis of around 570 of the donors, sequences lacking an unambiguous match to a single V gene segment were excluded. In an earlier analysis of approximately 550 of the donors, V segments were called functional above 56.7% productive rearrangements and were called segregating when the between-donor standard deviation exceeded 5%. To diagnose cytomegalovirus status from the catalog of TCR beta chain sequences, a statistical classification framework was built. V and J gene assignment, in a later analysis, came from comparing TCR nucleotide sequences with IMGT/GENE-DB human TR gene sequences. The TCRdist pipeline was used in a later analysis to assign CDR3 sequences and most-parsimonious VDJ recombination scenarios. A later analysis defined each TCR beta chain by its CDR3 amino acid sequence plus V-gene family, and excluded reads lacking a unique V-gene family. As a way to deal with suspected cross-contamination and a sequencing artifact, a later analysis dropped approximately 570 nucleotide sequences that were highly shared and had low generation probability. For each public chain, a later analysis derived a clonal expansion index from normalized ranks of inferred template counts within each repertoire. In a later analysis, generation probabilities were computed with a VDJ recombination model fitted to out-of-frame rearrangements, and the resulting probabilities were checked against IGoR. A later analysis scored TCR-TCR, TCR-HLA and TCR-CMV co-occurrence with hypergeometric tests, applying a repertoire-size bias correction to TCR pairs. In a later analysis, false discovery rates were estimated by permuting HLA or CMV assignments 20 times. In a later analysis, co-occurring TCRs were grouped using DBSCAN, with TCRdist sequence similarity added in when clustering inside HLA-allele-positive subsets. For co-occurrence clustering, repertoires with fewer than 30,000 or more than 120,000 public chains were excluded, along with roughly 5 repertoires with anomalous nucleotide sharing. In its TCRdb copy, this immuneACCESS table keeps in-frame sequences only and misses some clones. Where compared with another copy, unresolved V genes explain less than half of these, and the others have no known cause. D and trimming come from the DNA, and the V and J calls and clone size come from that table. The sample's own table lists around 120,000 clones. The ten largest clones represent roughly 3.5% of the sample.

CDR1 and CDR2, looked up from the germline V gene, are MNHNS and SASEGT. V loses 4 bases at its end and J loses 2 bases; junction bases beyond the gene matches: 5. From the cysteine through the phenylalanine, the CDR3 covers 17 amino acids. Left in the record is the CDR3 DNA by itself, 51 bases read in frame from the first base. In total, around 600 healthy bone marrow donors made up the cohort. All cohort members were sampled while nominally healthy, although unrecorded immune exposures were likely present. The donor tested CMV seronegative, placing the donor among the 350 or so seronegative members of the cohort. Every donor gave a peripheral blood sample, and the peripheral blood mononuclear cells from that sample were used for TCR beta sequencing. Genomic DNA extraction from the blood cell samples was performed with the Qiagen DNeasy Blood Extraction Kit. On this clone itself: What antigen it recognizes has not been identified.

The clonotype was recovered from a man aged 18 to 29 in good health and CMV-seronegative. This chain joins TRBV6-1 to TRBJ2-5; a stretch of 15 junction bases matches TRBD2. The sequencing sample was made of PBMCs. CDR3 protein: CASSGGLAGGGQETQYF. The DNA is TGTGCCAGCAGTGGGGGACTAGCGGGAGGCGGACAAGAGACCCAGTACTTC.